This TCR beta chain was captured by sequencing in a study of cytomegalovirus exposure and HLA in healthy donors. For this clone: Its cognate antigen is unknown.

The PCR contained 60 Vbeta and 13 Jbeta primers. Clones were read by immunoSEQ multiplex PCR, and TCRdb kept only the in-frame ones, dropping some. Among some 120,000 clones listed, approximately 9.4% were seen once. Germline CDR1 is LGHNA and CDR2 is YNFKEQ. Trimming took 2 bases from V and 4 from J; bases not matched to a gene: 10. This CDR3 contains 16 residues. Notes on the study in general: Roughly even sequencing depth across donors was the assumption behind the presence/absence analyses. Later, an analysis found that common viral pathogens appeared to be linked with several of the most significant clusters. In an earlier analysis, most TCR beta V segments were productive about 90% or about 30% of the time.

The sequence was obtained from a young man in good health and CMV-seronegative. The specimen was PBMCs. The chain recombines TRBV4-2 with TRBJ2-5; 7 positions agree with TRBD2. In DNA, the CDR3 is TGTGCCAGCAGCCAACTAGGGAGGGGAGGAGGAGAGACCCAGTACTTC. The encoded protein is CASSQLGRGGGETQYF.